A selection of T cell receptor beta chains follows, all from one sample in a study of blood T cell repertoires in COVID-19. The data were produced by immunoSEQ multiplex PCR, yet TCRdb's version contains in-frame clones alone and is incomplete. The sample carries about 180,000 clones, about 90% recorded once. The sample taken for sequencing was peripheral blood. These TCRs come from a man between 65 and 85 years old with active or convalescent COVID-19. CDR3s include the opening cysteine and the closing phenylalanine or tryptophan. The order of the fields is V gene, J gene, clone size, D gene, CDR3 DNA, CDR3 protein. The D gene is left open where the match is weak. For some rows the clone size is stated as once, few or many, or as a class when expanded; others skip it.

>TRBV7-2|TRBJ2-7|.|.
TGTGCCAGCAGCTTATCAATAGTGAGAACCTACGAGCAGTACTTC
CASSLSIVRTYEQYF
>TRBV3-1/TRBV3-2|TRBJ1-5|.|.
TGTGCCAGCAGCCCGCGGGGCACCAATCAGCCCCAGCATTTT
CASSPRGTNQPQHF
>TRBV7-9|TRBJ1-1|.|TRBD1
TGTGCCAGCAGCTTCCGGACAGGGGGGAACACTGAAGCTTTCTTT
CASSFRTGGNTEAFF
>TRBV9|TRBJ2-1|.|.
TGTGCCAGCAGCGTAATCACAGGGCAGGATGAGCAGTTCTTC
CASSVITGQDEQFF
>TRBV20-1|TRBJ1-2|.|TRBD1
TGCAGTGCTGGTGGGGACAGCCTGTATGGCTACACCTTC
CSAGGDSLYGYTF
>TRBV5-5|TRBJ2-7|once|TRBD1
TGTGCCAGCAGCTTGGAGTTCCACAGGGGGAAGAGCTCCTACGAGCAGTACTTC
CASSLEFHRGKSSYEQYF
>TRBV30|TRBJ1-1|.|.
TGTGCCTGGAGATTCGGACAGTTGAACACTGAAGCTTTCTTT
CAWRFGQLNTEAFF
>TRBV18|TRBJ1-1|.|TRBD1
TGTGCCAGCTCGCCGGACAGGGCCACTGAAGCTTTCTTT
CASSPDRATEAFF
>TRBV9|TRBJ1-2|once|TRBD1
TGTGCCAGCAGCGTAGTAGGGGGCGCGAACTATGGCTACACCTTC
CASSVVGGANYGYTF
>TRBV5-1|TRBJ2-1|.|TRBD2
TGCGCCAGCAGCTTTTGGGGACTAGCGGGGTATGGGTCCTACAATGAGCAGTTCTTC
CASSFWGLAGYGSYNEQFF
>TRBV11-2|TRBJ2-7|.|.
TGTGCCAGCAAGTCCCAGGGGACCTACGAGCAGTACTTC
CASKSQGTYEQYF
>TRBV18|TRBJ2-7|.|TRBD1
TGTGCCAGCTCACCGAAGAGCCAGGGGGCCTACGAGCAGTACTTC
CASSPKSQGAYEQYF
>TRBV4-3|TRBJ1-2|once|.
TGCGCCAGCAGCCACCCCCCGCCCAGGGTTGATGGCTACACCTTC
CASSHPPPRVDGYTF
>TRBV9|TRBJ2-7|.|.
TGTGCCAGCAGCCCAAAGCGGCAATTGAGCTCCTACGAGCAGTACTTC
CASSPKRQLSSYEQYF
>TRBV2|TRBJ1-2|few|.
TGTGCCAGCAGTGATGGGCCCCCATGGGGCTACACCTTC
CASSDGPPWGYTF
>TRBV7-9|TRBJ1-4|.|.
TGTGCCAGCAGCTTATTGACAGGACAGACTAATGAAAAACTGTTTTTT
CASSLLTGQTNEKLFF
>TRBV3-1/TRBV3-2|TRBJ1-6|.|TRBD1
TGTGCCAGCAGCCAGGGGACAGGGGTGGCCAATTCACCCCTCCACTTT
CASSQGTGVANSPLHF
>TRBV19|TRBJ1-1|.|.
TGTGCCAGTATCACCACAGGGTGGCGGACTGAAGCTTTCTTT
CASITTGWRTEAFF
>TRBV11-2|TRBJ2-7|once|TRBD1
TGTGCCAGCAGCTTCGGGACAGGGAATTACGAGCAGTACTTC
CASSFGTGNYEQYF
>TRBV19|TRBJ1-2|.|TRBD1
TGTGCCAGTAGCCCAAACCAGGGGGCTGATGGCTACACCTTC
CASSPNQGADGYTF
>TRBV5-1|TRBJ2-1|.|TRBD1
TGCGCCAGCAGCTTGGGAGGGACAGGGGAATTCAATGAGCAGTTCTTC
CASSLGGTGEFNEQFF
>TRBV27|TRBJ2-3|.|TRBD1
TGTGCCAGCAGTTTATATTGGGACAGGGGTCCTCACGGCACAGATACGCAGTATTTT
CASSLYWDRGPHGTDTQYF
>TRBV7-2|TRBJ1-2|.|.
TGTGCCAGCAGCTTAGCTCGACAGAATGGCTACACCTTC
CASSLARQNGYTF
>TRBV7-6|TRBJ1-2|few|.
TGTGCCAGCAGCTTAGACGCGGGATCCTATGGCTACACCTTC
CASSLDAGSYGYTF
>TRBV9|TRBJ1-1|.|.
TGTGCCAGCAGCATAAACCCGGGACTCTCATCTGGAGCTTTCTTT
CASSINPGLSSGAFF
>TRBV2|TRBJ2-5|.|.
TGTGCCAGCAGTGCTCGGACCCAGGGGGAGACCCAGTACTTC
CASSARTQGETQYF
>TRBV29-1|TRBJ2-3|.|TRBD1
TGCAGCGTTGGATATGGGGCAGGGGGAACAGATACGCAGTATTTT
CSVGYGAGGTDTQYF
>TRBV27|TRBJ1-5|.|.
TGTGCCAGCAGTTTAAGACGGCAGGACAATGATCAGCCCCAGCATTTT
CASSLRRQDNDQPQHF
>TRBV30|TRBJ1-2|.|.
TGTGCCTGGAGGCAAGGGGCTATGGATGGCTACACCTTC
CAWRQGAMDGYTF